This TCR beta chain was sequenced in a study of lymphopenia after photon versus proton radiotherapy. This clone was seen only once. Its antigen is unidentified. Study conclusions and caveats: Post-nadir diversity loss with photons came from oligoclonal expansion, particularly CD8+ Temra cells.

TCRdb keeps only in-frame clones here, not all; method: immunoSEQ multiplex PCR. The data show 25,000 or so clones, 85% seen once. Germline assignment: CDR1 LGHNA and CDR2 YNFKEQ. Trimming cost V 0 bases and J 3 bases, with 19 bases left between them. The CDR3 spans 18 residues. The chain has TRBV4-2 and TRBJ2-3; D is perhaps TRBD2 (6 bases). This TCR came from a man younger than 40 with gastric cancer. The source was peripheral blood, collected from a patient treated with photon-based radiotherapy. The CDR3 is CASSQDPGERGATDTQYF. The CDR3 DNA reads as TGTGCCAGCAGCCAAGATCCGGGAGAAAGGGGAGCGACAGATACGCAGTATTTT.